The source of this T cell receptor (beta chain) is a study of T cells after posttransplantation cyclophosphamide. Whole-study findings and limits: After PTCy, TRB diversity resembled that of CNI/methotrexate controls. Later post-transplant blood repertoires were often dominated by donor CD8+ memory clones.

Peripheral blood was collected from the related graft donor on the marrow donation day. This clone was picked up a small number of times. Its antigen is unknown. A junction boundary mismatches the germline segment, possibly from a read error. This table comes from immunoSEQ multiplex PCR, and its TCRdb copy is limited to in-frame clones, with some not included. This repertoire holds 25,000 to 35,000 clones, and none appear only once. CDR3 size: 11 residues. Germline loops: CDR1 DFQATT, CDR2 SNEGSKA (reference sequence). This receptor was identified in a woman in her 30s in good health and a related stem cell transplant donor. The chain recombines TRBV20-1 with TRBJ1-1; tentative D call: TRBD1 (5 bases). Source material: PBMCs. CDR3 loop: CSARQNTQAFF. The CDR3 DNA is TGCAGTGCTCGACAGAACACTCAAGCTTTCTTT.